Here is one T cell receptor beta chain with its context. The antigen is not known. The CDR3 sequence is 13 residues long. V was cut by 1 base and J by 3 bases, with 4 bases left in between. The germline CDR1 and CDR2 sequences are SGHVS and FQNEAQ. The sample is drawn from a study of beta chain features in type 1 diabetes. Blood was drawn once from each donor into heparinised tubes. The draws averaged about 120 mL. Via CD45RO/CCR7/CD25/CD127/CD95/CD27, cells of the CD4+ naive, central memory, regulatory and stem cell-like memory subsets were sorted. What was sequenced were expressed TCRB transcripts, since all of the isolated RNA had been reverse transcribed. Generated by immunoSEQ multiplex PCR, the TCRdb table keeps only in-frame clones and is missing some. The data show more than 150,000 clones, with less than 15% seen just once and 0.62% held by the top ten. Study conclusions and caveats: The naive, central memory and Treg TCRB repertoires showed an apparent similarity that was greater among patients than among healthy donors. PCR might pick shorter templates more often, in the same way for patients and controls.

J is TRBJ2-1 and V is TRBV7-8; D not certain. This clonotype was obtained from a woman between 18 and 29 years old in good health. The sample taken for sequencing was central memory CD4+ T cells from blood. The DNA for the CDR3 is TGTGCCAGCAGCTTAGAGCGCTACAATGAGCAGTTCTTC. Amino acids: CASSLERYNEQFF.